This T cell receptor (beta chain) was recovered during a study of T cells in Graves' hyperthyroidism and ophthalmopathy (dated by TCRdb to the late 2010s). Background for the entire study: Peripheral blood was collected at initial diagnosis, before any treatment. TCR V-J signatures able to tell the groups apart were searched for in a discovery cohort of 95 to 100 patients, of whom 43 had Graves' ophthalmopathy and more than 55 had stable Graves' hyperthyroidism. Prospective prediction of ophthalmopathy was tested in an independent validation cohort consisting of about 19 hyperthyroidism patients and 15 to 17 patients who later progressed to ophthalmopathy. The roughly 100 discovery patients were divided at random into training and test sets in a 7:3 ratio. The study also compared thyroid tissue and blood T-cell repertoires from about six Graves' hyperthyroidism patients. After blood sampling, hyperthyroidism patients were treated with methimazole at a starting dose of 30 mg daily, and ophthalmopathy patients were treated with high-dose intravenous methylprednisolone. According to the paper, TCR Vbeta CDR3 sequencing was carried out on over 130 peripheral blood samples, which came from around 43 ophthalmopathy, 75 to 80 hyperthyroidism and roughly 17 progressor patients. Here is what the overall study found, with its caveats: No statistical method was used to fix the sample size in advance, and group allocation was not hidden from the investigators. In cross-validation, a model built on a 13 V-J signature told ophthalmopathy apart from stable hyperthyroidism with just under 90% sensitivity and 81% to 82% specificity, and in testing the same model reached 80%/75%. In validation, progression to ophthalmopathy was predicted by the model with 70.59% sensitivity and around 76% specificity, a median of 6.5 months before onset. Most expanded thyroid clonotypes (frequency above 0.001) were also detected in blood, suggesting blood repertoires may reflect thyroid immune responses.

Turning to this clonotype: Its antigen is unknown. No much larger clone is present one base from it, and per-base qualities are unavailable.

The TCR beta CDR3 regions were amplified from RNA transcripts. For the first round of RT-PCR on the TCR CDR3, the HTBI primer set was used together with the Qiagen OneStep RT-PCR kit. Libraries were constructed in a second round of multiplex PCR, after which size selection and purification were performed. The libraries were sequenced on an Illumina HiSeq2000 using paired-end 100 bp reads. Regarding the original processing steps: SOAPnuke was used to process the raw data, throwing out any read that contained adapters or uncalled bases, had a mean Phred below 15, or lacked an exact constant-primer or identifier match. COPE v1.2.5 was used to merge high-quality paired reads, and clonotypes were defined as unique nucleotide sequences. MiTCR v1.1 was used to align clonotypes to the IMGT TRBV, TRBD and TRBJ reference segments. The analysis was restricted to V-J combinations with a frequency above 0.0001, which together covered 98% to 99.2% of the repertoires. The TCS score was defined as F50 (clonal expansion) divided by E x V (chaos), with BLOSUM62-based TCRdist calculated between CDR3 peptides within each V-J. Welch's t-statistics and random forest reduced 450 to 600 V-J features to fewer than 15, which were used in a naive Bayes classifier (R e1071). The raw public reads went through TCRdb reprocessing: fastp at Q25, MiXCR clone calling, in-frame beta chains kept. Every CDR3 protein is listed once, alongside the most common genes and DNA of its rows. Clone size and V and J calls follow TCRdb, not the original study. The sample data list roughly 250,000 distinct CDR3 sequences, and over 20% of these were observed just once. The biggest ten clones account for around 62% of the sample.

In the ophthalmopathy patients, disease was moderately to severely active, with a Clinical Activity Score of 3 or more, a NOSPECS grade of 4 or more, and a duration of less than 3 months. Any patient with an uncontrolled infection, another autoimmune disease, pregnancy or lactation was excluded. Diagnoses relied on clinical symptoms, serum thyroxine and TRAb, thyroid ultrasound and orbital computed tomography. PBMCs were isolated from 10 ml of fresh peripheral blood by Ficoll-Paque density gradient centrifugation. Total RNA was extracted with Trizol reagent, and quality was checked on an Agilent 2100 Bioanalyzer. CDR1 is given as LNHDA and CDR2 as SQIVND, both from the germline V gene (reference sequence). Inclusive of the bounding cysteine and phenylalanine, the CDR3 is 14 residues long. Only the CDR3 portion is preserved as DNA: 42 bases, with reading frame beginning at the first base. The trim is 9 bases for V and 4 bases for J, with a gap of 16 bases between the germline ends.

The clonotype was recovered from a young man with Graves' ophthalmopathy. The material sequenced was blood. The sequence links TRBV19 to TRBJ2-1; possibly the D gene is TRBD1, per 6 matching bases. The CDR3 region reads CASSNRVTYNEQFF. The nucleotides read TGTGCCAGCTCCAACAGGGTAACGTACAATGAGCAGTTCTTC.